These T cell receptor beta chains were read from a single sample in a study of CD8 T cells in ankylosing spondylitis. One entry per CDR3 protein, called by TCRdb with MiXCR from the 5' RACE reads. The sample lists a few hundred thousand distinct CDR3 sequences; 20% to 25% were seen once. The source material was blood, either unsorted or a sorted T cell fraction (not recorded which). These receptors were collected from a male donor with ankylosing spondylitis. Both conserved end residues are trimmed from each CDR3.

v_gene: TRBV3-1
j_gene: TRBJ2-7
CDR3aa: ASSQLTGGGEQY

v_gene: TRBV20-1
j_gene: TRBJ2-3
CDR3aa: SATLASGGSTDTQY

v_gene: TRBV20-1
j_gene: TRBJ2-7
CDR3aa: SARAIRDISYEQY

v_gene: TRBV18
j_gene: TRBJ2-2
CDR3aa: ASSPTSGIINTGELF

v_gene: TRBV5-1
j_gene: TRBJ2-1
CDR3aa: ASSFVGGTGAEF

v_gene: TRBV6-2/TRBV6-3
j_gene: TRBJ2-3
CDR3aa: ASSRELPDTQY

v_gene: TRBV5-8
j_gene: TRBJ2-1
CDR3aa: ASTNRDFSYNEQF

v_gene: TRBV3-1
j_gene: TRBJ1-1
CDR3aa: ASSPDFRTEAF

v_gene: TRBV7-2
j_gene: TRBJ2-7
CDR3aa: ASSRWASGSYEQY

v_gene: TRBV20-1
j_gene: TRBJ1-6
CDR3aa: SANGPSYNSPLH

v_gene: TRBV11-3
j_gene: TRBJ2-1
CDR3aa: ASSLGPLASNEQF

v_gene: TRBV12-3/TRBV12-4
j_gene: TRBJ1-3
CDR3aa: ASSLAWVDTIY

v_gene: TRBV12-3/TRBV12-4
j_gene: TRBJ1-3
CDR3aa: ASSLSGIGNTIY

v_gene: TRBV28
j_gene: TRBJ2-7
CDR3aa: ASSLLGIGEQY

v_gene: TRBV6-5
j_gene: TRBJ1-5
CDR3aa: ASSYRGGGQPQH

v_gene: TRBV5-1
j_gene: TRBJ1-1
CDR3aa: ASSLDTGVTEAF

v_gene: TRBV7-2
j_gene: TRBJ2-5
CDR3aa: ASSLDGYQETQY